Listed here are 21 T cell receptor beta chains from one sample, sequenced in a study of blood T cell repertoires in COVID-19. The repertoire was sequenced with immunoSEQ multiplex PCR; TCRdb's copy has only in-frame clones and lacks some. The sample contains roughly 280,000 clones, around nine tenths of which appear only once. Material: peripheral blood. These receptors were collected from a man between 50 and 59 years old with acute or convalescent COVID-19.

This clone was seen a single time. J is TRBJ2-7 and V is TRBV2; TRBD1 agrees at 7 bases. The CDR3 extends over 14 amino acids. V trimming: 3 bases; J trimming: 4 bases; junction bases outside the gene matches: 6. In germline, CDR1 is SNHLY, CDR2 FYNNEI. Here the CDR3 reads CASSDPGTAYEQYF. The CDR3 region has the DNA TGTGCCAGCAGTGACCCCGGGACAGCTTACGAGCAGTACTTC. Supplemented by reference TRBV2 and TRBJ2-7, the full variable domain reads EPEVTQTPSHQVTQMGQEVILRCVPISNHLYFYWYRQILGQKVEFLVSFYNNEISEKSEIFDDQFSVERPDGSNFTLKIRSTKLEDSAMYFCASSDPGTAYEQYFGPGTRLTVT.

As regards this clone: Other DNA sequences in this sample translate to the same CDR3. This chain joins TRBV6-5 and TRBJ1-1; possibly TRBD1 for D (5 bases). The ends were cut back, 6 bases at V and 4 bases at J, with 6 bases in the middle. The CDR3 is 11 amino acids. In germline, CDR1 is MNHEY, CDR2 SVGAGI. The CDR3 DNA follows: TGTGCCAGCAGGGGGGGCACTGAAGCTTTCTTT. Encoded protein: CASRGGTEAFF.

The chain combines TRBV19 with TRBJ1-1; no reliable D call. Trimming removed 5 bases at V and 3 bases at J, with 7 bases between. CDR3 length equals 12 residues. CDR1 is LNHDA and CDR2 is SQIVND in the germline V gene (reference sequence). The CDR3 nucleotides are TGTGCCAGTAGTTCCGGTTACACTGAAGCTTTCTTT. Its protein is CASSSGYTEAFF.

The chain joins TRBV7-6 to TRBJ2-3, with 7 bases aligning to TRBD1. The CDR3 is 17 amino acids. V dropped 1 base and J dropped 2; count of bases not matched to a gene: 9. CDR1 and CDR2 (germline): SGHVS, FNYEAQ. The CDR3 region has the DNA TGTGCCAGCAGCTTAGTTTTTGGACAGGCCTACACAGATACGCAGTATTTT. It specifies CASSLVFGQAYTDTQYF.

The chain couples TRBV12-3 or TRBV12-4 to TRBJ2-7, with a weak D call TRBD2 (6 bases). V dropped 2 bases and J dropped 6 bases, with 11 bases sitting between them. The CDR3 consists of 13 residues. The CDR3 nucleotides are TGTGCCAGCAGTTTATCTTGGCGGGGCGAGCAGTACTTC. Its protein is CASSLSWRGEQYF.

The V call is TRBV27, the J call TRBJ2-6, with D possibly TRBD1 on 6 matching bases. Germline CDR1 reads MNHEY; CDR2 reads SMNVEV (reference sequence). CDR3 size: 18 residues. V shed 5 bases and J shed 0 bases, with 17 bases lying between them. CDR3 amino acids: CASSHLEGVVSGANVLTF. The CDR3, as DNA: TGTGCCAGCAGTCACCTTGAGGGGGTTGTCTCTGGGGCCAACGTCCTGACTTTC.

V is TRBV6-5 and J is TRBJ1-1, with D uncertain. V was trimmed by 0 bases and J by 1 base, leaving 9 bases between them. Germline CDR1 MNHEY, CDR2 SVGAGI. This CDR3 is 15 amino acids long. The CDR3 DNA follows: TGTGCCAGCAGTTACTCGCAGGTGGGGAACACTGAAGCTTTCTTT. It specifies CASSYSQVGNTEAFF.

For this clone: An end of the junction does not agree with germline; a read error may underlie this. The CDR3 nucleotides are TGTGCTAGCAGCTTAGGTACGGGCACTGAAGCTTTCTTT. Its translation: CASSLGTGTEAFF. The V and J genes are TRBV7-7 and TRBJ1-1, with D unresolved. Germline V CDR1 and CDR2: SSHAT, FNYEAQ (reference sequence). CDR3 length: 13 amino acids.

The chain links TRBV4-1 to TRBJ1-5; 10 nucleotides match TRBD1. The ends lost 5 bases at V and 0 bases at J; junction bases unmatched: 4. CDR1 and CDR2 from the germline V gene are MGHRA and YSYEKL. CDR3 size: 16 residues. CDR3 coding DNA: TGCGCCAGCAGCACCGGGACAGGGGATAGCAATCAGCCCCAGCATTTT. It is translated as CASSTGTGDSNQPQHF.

The chain uses TRBV19 and TRBJ2-7; D gene uncertain. Germline values: CDR1 LNHDA, CDR2 SQIVND (reference sequence). The CDR3 consists of 12 residues. V was clipped by 3 bases and J by 2 bases, with 5 bases between them. As DNA, the CDR3 is TGTGCCAGTAGTATTACTCCCTACGAGCAGTACTTC. This gives the protein CASSITPYEQYF.

This rearrangement joins TRBV6-5 to TRBJ2-2; D uncertain. Trimming left V 6 bases short and J 4 bases short, with 6 bases between. The CDR3 extends over 12 amino acids. Per germline, CDR1 MNHEY and CDR2 SVGAGI. In DNA, the CDR3 is TGTGCCAGCAGATCGAGCACCGGGGAGCTGTTTTTT. This encodes CASRSSTGELFF.

This sequence joins TRBV5-5 and TRBJ2-7; 11 nucleotides align to TRBD1. V trimming: 4 bases; J trimming: 6 bases; junction bases outside the gene matches: 9. CDR1 and CDR2 from the germline V gene are SGHKS and YYEKEE (reference sequence). The CDR3 length is 15 residues. CDR3 loop: CASSQQDRGLGEQYF. The CDR3 nucleotides are TGTGCCAGCAGCCAACAGGACAGGGGGCTGGGCGAGCAGTACTTC.

CDR3 residues: CASRTPEGVNQPQHF. The DNA for the CDR3 is TGTGCCAGTAGGACTCCCGAGGGGGTAAATCAGCCCCAGCATTTT. The rearrangement joins TRBV19 to TRBJ1-5; weak D call: TRBD1 (6 bases). This CDR3 is built from 15 residues. The V end lost 6 bases, the J end lost 4 bases, and 16 bases lay between the germline ends. CDR1 LNHDA and CDR2 SQIVND come from the germline V gene (reference sequence).

This sequence joins TRBV7-9 and TRBJ2-7; TRBD1 matches 9 bases. CDR1 SEHNR and CDR2 FQNEAQ come from the germline V gene (reference sequence). Trimming cost V 3 bases and J 0 bases; bases outside gene matches: 0. This CDR3 region has 14 residues. The CDR3 here is CASSLDRGSYEQYF. The CDR3 coding sequence is TGTGCCAGCAGCTTGGACAGGGGCTCCTACGAGCAGTACTTC.

The J gene is TRBJ1-6, the V gene TRBV6-5; D is unclear. The CDR3 contains 16 residues. From germline, CDR1 is MNHEY and CDR2 SVGAGI. The V and J ends lost 0 bases and 8 bases respectively, with 14 bases between them. The CDR3 loop reads CASSYSSTKVDSPLHF. The CDR3 DNA reads as TGTGCCAGCAGTTACTCGTCGACAAAGGTTGATTCACCCCTCCACTTT.

In DNA form, the CDR3 reads TGTGCCAGCAGCTTAGCCTCCGGCAAGCCGGAGACTGAAGCTTTCTTT. Translation: CASSLASGKPETEAFF. The chain joins TRBV7-9 to TRBJ1-1; D remains ambiguous. CDR3 length: 16 residues. Germline V gives CDR1 SEHNR, CDR2 FQNEAQ (reference sequence). Trimming took off 0 bases at V and 5 bases at J, with 16 bases between the two ends.

This sequence joins TRBV30 and TRBJ1-4; perhaps TRBD1 as D (5 bases). CDR1 is GTSNPN, CDR2 SVGIG, per germline (reference sequence). The CDR3 runs 15 residues. V dropped 5 bases and J dropped 8 bases, with 21 bases sitting between them. Here the CDR3 DNA reads TGTGCCTGGGGGAGGAAGGGCGGGGGTAACGAAAAACTGTTTTTT. Translated, it gives CAWGRKGGGNEKLFF. The complete variable domain, with remaining parts taken from reference TRBV30 and TRBJ1-4, reads SQTIHQWPATLVQPVGSPLSLECTVEGTSNPNLYWYRQAAGRGLQLLFYSVGIGQISSEVPQNLSASRPQDRQFILSSKKLLLSDSGFYLCAWGRKGGGNEKLFFGSGTQLSVL.

This clone was observed once. V and J are TRBV2 and TRBJ1-5, with D perhaps TRBD1 (6 bases). Trimming took off 7 bases at V and 3 bases at J, with 10 bases between the two ends. The germline V gene encodes CDR1 SNHLY and CDR2 FYNNEI. This CDR3 has 13 amino acids. CDR3 residues: CASTPGANQPQHF. The CDR3 nucleotides are TGTGCCAGCACCCCAGGGGCCAATCAGCCCCAGCATTTT. Based on the CDR3 plus reference TRBV2 and TRBJ1-5, the full variable domain is EPEVTQTPSHQVTQMGQEVILRCVPISNHLYFYWYRQILGQKVEFLVSFYNNEISEKSEIFDDQFSVERPDGSNFTLKIRSTKLEDSAMYFCASTPGANQPQHFGDGTRLSIL.

The chain links TRBV3-1 (or the pseudogene TRBV3-2) to TRBJ1-2; 10 nucleotides agree with TRBD1. V dropped 4 bases and J dropped 8; count of bases not matched to a gene: 10. This CDR3 region has 15 residues. CDR1 and CDR2 (germline): LGHDT, YNNKEL (reference sequence). The CDR3 spells CASSLPGTGVWGYTF. The DNA for the CDR3 is TGTGCCAGCAGCCTCCCCGGGACAGGGGTTTGGGGCTACACCTTC.

The rearrangement uses TRBV29-1 and TRBJ1-3; TRBD1 might be the D (6 bases). The CDR3 is 13 amino acids. CDR1 and CDR2 from the germline V gene are SQVTM and ANQGSEA. CDR3 amino acids: CSITGTPADTIYF. The DNA for the CDR3 is TGCAGTATAACAGGGACCCCCGCGGACACCATATATTTT.

V and J are TRBV7-2 and TRBJ2-1, with 12 positions matching TRBD2. The germline V gene encodes CDR1 SGHTA and CDR2 FQGNSA. This CDR3 has 14 residues. The trim removed 5 bases at V and 9 bases at J, leaving 5 bases unmatched. The CDR3 DNA reads as TGTGCCAGCAGCCCTAGCGGGGGGGCCGTTGAGCAGTTCTTC. Its protein is CASSPSGGAVEQFF.